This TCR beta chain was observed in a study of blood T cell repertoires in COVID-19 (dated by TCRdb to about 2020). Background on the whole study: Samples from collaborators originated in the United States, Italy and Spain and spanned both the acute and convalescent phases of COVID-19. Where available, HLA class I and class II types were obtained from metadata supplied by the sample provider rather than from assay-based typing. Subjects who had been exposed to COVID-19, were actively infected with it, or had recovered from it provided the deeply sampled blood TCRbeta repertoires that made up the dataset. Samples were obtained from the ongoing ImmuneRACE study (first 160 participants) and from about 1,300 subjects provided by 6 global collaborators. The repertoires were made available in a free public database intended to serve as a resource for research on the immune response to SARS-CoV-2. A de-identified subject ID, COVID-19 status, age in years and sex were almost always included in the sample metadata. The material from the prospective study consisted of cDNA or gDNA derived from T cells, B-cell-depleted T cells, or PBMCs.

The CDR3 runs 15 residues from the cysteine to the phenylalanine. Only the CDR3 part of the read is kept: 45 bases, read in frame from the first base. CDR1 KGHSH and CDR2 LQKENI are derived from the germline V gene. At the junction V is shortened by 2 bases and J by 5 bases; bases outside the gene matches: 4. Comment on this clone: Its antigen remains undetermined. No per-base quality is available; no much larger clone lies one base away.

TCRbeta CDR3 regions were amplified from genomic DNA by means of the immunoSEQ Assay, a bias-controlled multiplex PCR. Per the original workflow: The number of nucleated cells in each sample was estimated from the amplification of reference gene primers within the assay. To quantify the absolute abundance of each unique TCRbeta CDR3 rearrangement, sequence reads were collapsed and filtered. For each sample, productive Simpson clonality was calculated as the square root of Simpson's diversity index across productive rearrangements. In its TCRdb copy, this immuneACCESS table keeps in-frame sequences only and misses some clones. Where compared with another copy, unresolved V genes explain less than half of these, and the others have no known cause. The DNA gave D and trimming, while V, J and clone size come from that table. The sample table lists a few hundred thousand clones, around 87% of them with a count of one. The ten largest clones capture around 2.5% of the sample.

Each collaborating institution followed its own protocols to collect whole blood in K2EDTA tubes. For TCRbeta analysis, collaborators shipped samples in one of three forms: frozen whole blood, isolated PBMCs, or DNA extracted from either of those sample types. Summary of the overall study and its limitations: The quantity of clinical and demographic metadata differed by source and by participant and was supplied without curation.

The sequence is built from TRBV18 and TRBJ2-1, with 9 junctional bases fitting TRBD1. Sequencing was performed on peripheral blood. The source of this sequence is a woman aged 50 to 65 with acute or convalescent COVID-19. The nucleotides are TGTGCCAGCTCACCAATAGGGACAGGGAACAATGAGCAGTTCTTC. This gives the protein CASSPIGTGNNEQFF.